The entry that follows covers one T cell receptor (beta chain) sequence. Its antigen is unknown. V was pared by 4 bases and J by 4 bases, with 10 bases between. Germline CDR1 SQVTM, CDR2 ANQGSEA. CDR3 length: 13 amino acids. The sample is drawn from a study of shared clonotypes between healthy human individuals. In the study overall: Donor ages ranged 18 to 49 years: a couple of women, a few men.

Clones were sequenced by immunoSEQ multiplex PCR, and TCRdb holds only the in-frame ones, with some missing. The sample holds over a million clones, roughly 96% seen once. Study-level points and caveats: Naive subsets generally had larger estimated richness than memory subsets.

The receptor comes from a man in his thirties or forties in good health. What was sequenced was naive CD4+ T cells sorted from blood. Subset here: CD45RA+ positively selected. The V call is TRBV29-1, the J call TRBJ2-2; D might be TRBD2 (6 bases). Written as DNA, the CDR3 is TGCAGCGTTGCGGAGGGGAGCACCGGGGAGCTGTTTTTT. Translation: CSVAEGSTGELFF.